This TCR beta chain was sequenced for a study of blood T cell repertoires in COVID-19. Study context: Acute-phase and convalescent COVID-19 samples originated in the United States, Italy and Spain. Sources were T cells, B-cell-depleted T cells, or PBMCs; the material itself was cDNA or gDNA.

The CDR3 length is 16 residues. The ends lost 5 bases at V and 3 bases at J; junction bases unmatched: 10. Germline values: CDR1 LGHDT, CDR2 YNNKEL (reference sequence). Repertoires were generated with immunoSEQ multiplex PCR, while TCRdb's copy carries only in-frame clones and drops some. The sample includes about 67,000 clones, approximately 87% of them seen just once. Sequencing used peripheral blood. The chain has TRBV3-1 (or the pseudogene TRBV3-2) and TRBJ2-1, with 7 nucleotides matching TRBD1. The sequence derives from a man aged 45-65 years with active COVID-19. The CDR3: CASSDNGTDFYNEQFF. The CDR3 nucleotides read TGTGCCAGCAGCGACAATGGGACAGATTTCTACAATGAGCAGTTCTTC.